The TCR beta chain described here comes from a study of blood T cell repertoires in COVID-19. Study summary: Specimens from acute and convalescent COVID-19 originated in the United States, Italy and Spain.

Original handling: Estimation of nucleated cell counts relied on the amplification of reference gene primers. Assay used: immunoSEQ multiplex PCR; TCRdb lists only in-frame clones, some missing. For V, J and clone size, that table is used; D and trimming come from the DNA. The sample contains fewer than 65,000 clones, roughly nine tenths of which appear only once. Notes on this clone: An end of the junction differs from the germline gene, which may be a read error.

The source is a human donor with acute or convalescent COVID-19. The donor label of this sample is uncertain. Sequencing was carried out using peripheral blood.

CDR3 sequence reads: CASSLTPGTSGRSEQFF. In nucleotides, the CDR3 is TGTGCTAGCAGCTTAACGCCGGGGACTAGCGGGAGGAGTGAGCAGTTCTTC. The chain couples TRBV7-7 to TRBJ2-1; the match to TRBD2 covers 15 bases. Germline CDR1 SSHAT, CDR2 FNYEAQ (reference sequence). The CDR3 length is 17 residues.